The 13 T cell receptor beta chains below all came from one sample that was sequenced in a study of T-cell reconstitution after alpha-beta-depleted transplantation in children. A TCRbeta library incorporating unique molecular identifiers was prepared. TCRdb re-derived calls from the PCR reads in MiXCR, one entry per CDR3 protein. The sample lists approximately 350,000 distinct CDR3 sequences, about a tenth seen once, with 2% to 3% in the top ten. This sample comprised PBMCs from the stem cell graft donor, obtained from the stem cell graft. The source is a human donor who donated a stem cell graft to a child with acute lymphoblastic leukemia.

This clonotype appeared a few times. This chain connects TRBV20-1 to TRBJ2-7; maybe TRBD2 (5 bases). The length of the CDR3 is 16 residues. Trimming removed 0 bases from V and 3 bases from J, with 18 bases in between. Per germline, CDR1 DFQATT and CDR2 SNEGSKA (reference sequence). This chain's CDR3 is CSARDERGLYIYEQYF. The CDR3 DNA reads TGCAGTGCTAGAGATGAACGAGGGCTCTATATCTACGAGCAGTACTTC.

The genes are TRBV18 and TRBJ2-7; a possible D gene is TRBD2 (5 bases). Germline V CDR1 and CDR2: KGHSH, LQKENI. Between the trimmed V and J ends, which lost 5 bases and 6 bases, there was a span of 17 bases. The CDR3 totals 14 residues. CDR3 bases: TGTGCCAGCTCAAGGGAGCAGGTTTCTGGCGAGCAGTACTTC. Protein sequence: CASSREQVSGEQYF. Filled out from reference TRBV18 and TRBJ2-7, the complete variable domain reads NAGVMQNPRHLVRRRGQEARLRCSPMKGHSHVYWYRQLPEEGLKFMVYLQKENIIDESGMPKERFSAEFPKEGPSILRIQQVVRGDSAAYFCASSREQVSGEQYFGPGTRLTVT.

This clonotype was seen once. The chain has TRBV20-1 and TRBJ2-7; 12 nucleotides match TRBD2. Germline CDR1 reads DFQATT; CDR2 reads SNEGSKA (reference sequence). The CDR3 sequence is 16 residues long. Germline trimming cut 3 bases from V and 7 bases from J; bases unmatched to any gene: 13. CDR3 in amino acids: CSASPELAGGPSEQYF. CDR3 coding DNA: TGCAGTGCTAGCCCTGAGCTAGCGGGAGGGCCCAGTGAGCAGTACTTC.

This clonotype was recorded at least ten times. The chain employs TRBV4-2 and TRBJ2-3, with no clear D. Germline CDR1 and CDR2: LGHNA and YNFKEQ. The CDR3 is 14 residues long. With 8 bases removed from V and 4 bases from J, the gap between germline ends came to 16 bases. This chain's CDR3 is CASRTNTRPDTQYF. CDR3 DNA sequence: TGTGCCAGCCGGACCAATACACGCCCAGATACGCAGTATTTT.

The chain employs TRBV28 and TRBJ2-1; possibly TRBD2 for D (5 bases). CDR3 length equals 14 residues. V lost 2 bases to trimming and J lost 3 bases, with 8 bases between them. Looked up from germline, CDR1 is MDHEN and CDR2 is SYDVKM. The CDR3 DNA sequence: TGTGCCAGCAGTTTAGTGGGAGACTACAATGAGCAGTTCTTC. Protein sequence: CASSLVGDYNEQFF.

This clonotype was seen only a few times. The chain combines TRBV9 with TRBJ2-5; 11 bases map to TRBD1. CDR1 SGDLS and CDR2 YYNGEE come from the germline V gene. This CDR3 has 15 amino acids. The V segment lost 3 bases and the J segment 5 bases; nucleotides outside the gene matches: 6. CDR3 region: CASSGTGGFGETQYF. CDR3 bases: TGTGCCAGCAGCGGGACAGGGGGCTTCGGCGAGACCCAGTACTTC.

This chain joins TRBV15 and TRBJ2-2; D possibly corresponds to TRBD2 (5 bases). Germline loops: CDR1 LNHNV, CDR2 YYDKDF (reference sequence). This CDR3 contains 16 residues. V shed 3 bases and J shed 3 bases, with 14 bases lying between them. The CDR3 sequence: CATSSLLRRDTGELFF. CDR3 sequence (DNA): TGTGCCACCAGCAGCCTCCTCCGGCGGGACACCGGGGAGCTGTTTTTT.

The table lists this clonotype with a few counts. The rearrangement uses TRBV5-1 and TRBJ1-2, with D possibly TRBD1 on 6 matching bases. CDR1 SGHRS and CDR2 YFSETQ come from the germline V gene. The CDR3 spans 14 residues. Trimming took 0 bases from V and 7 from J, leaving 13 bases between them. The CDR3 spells CASSLDRGTTGYTF. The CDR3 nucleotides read TGCGCCAGCAGCTTGGACCGGGGGACAACTGGCTACACCTTC.

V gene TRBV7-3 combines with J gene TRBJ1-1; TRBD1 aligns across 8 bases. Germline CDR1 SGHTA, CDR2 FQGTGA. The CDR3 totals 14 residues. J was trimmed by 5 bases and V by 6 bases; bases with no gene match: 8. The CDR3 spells CASRTGQGATEAFF. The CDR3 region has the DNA TGTGCCAGCAGAACAGGACAGGGCGCTACTGAAGCTTTCTTT.

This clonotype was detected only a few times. In nucleotides, the CDR3 is TGTGCCAGCAGCGAACGCTTCACAGATACGCAGTATTTT. Residues: CASSERFTDTQYF. V gene TRBV7-3 combines with J gene TRBJ2-3, with D unresolved. The germline V and J ends were trimmed by 5 bases and 2 bases, with 8 bases remaining between them. In germline, CDR1 is SGHTA, CDR2 FQGTGA. The CDR3 runs 13 residues.

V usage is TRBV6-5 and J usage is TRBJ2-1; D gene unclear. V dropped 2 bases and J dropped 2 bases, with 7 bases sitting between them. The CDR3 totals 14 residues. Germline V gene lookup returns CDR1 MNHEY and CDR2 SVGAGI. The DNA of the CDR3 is TGTGCCAGCAGTTACACTTACACCTACAATGAGCAGTTCTTC. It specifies CASSYTYTYNEQFF.

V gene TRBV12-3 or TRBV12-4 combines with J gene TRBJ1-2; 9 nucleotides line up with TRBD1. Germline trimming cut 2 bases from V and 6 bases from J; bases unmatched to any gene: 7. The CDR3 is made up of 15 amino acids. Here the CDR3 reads CASSLSGTGNHGYTF. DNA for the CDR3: TGTGCCAGCAGTTTAAGTGGGACAGGGAACCATGGCTACACCTTC.

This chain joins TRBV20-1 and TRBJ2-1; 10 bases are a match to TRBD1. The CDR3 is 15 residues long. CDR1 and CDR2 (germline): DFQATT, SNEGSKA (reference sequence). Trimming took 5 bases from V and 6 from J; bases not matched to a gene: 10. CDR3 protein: CSAHSGTGASNEQFF. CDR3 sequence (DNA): TGCAGTGCTCACTCCGGGACAGGGGCGTCCAATGAGCAGTTCTTC.